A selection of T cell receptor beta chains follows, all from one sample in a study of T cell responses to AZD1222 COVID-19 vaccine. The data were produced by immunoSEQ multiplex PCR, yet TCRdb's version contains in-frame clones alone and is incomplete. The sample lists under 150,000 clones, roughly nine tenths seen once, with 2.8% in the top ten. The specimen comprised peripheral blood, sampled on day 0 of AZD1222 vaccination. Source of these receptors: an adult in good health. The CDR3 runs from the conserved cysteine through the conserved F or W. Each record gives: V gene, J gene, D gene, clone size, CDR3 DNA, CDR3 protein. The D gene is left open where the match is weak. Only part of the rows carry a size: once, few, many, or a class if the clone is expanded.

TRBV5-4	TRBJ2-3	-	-	TGTGCCAGCAGCTTAGGAGGGGGGTCAGATACGCAGTATTTT	CASSLGGGSDTQYF
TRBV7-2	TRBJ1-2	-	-	TGTGCCAGCAGCTTAGTTTTGGGGGGAGGCTATGGCTACACCTTC	CASSLVLGGGYGYTF
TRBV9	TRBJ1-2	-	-	TGTGCCAGCAGCCCTACAGCGAACTATGGCTACACCTTC	CASSPTANYGYTF
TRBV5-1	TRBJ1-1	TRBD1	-	TGCGCCAGCAGCCACGGACAGGGGACGGATACGGAAGCTTTCTTT	CASSHGQGTDTEAFF
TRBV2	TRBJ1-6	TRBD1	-	TGTGCCAGCAGTAGTTCGGTCGGCAGGGGGAATTCACCCCTCCACTTT	CASSSSVGRGNSPLHF
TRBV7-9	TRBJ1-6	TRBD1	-	TGTGCCAGCAGCCTCGGGACAGGGGGCTCACCCCTCCACTTT	CASSLGTGGSPLHF
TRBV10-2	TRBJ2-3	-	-	TGCGCCAGCAGTGATTTCGGACTGGGCACAGATACGCAGTATTTT	CASSDFGLGTDTQYF
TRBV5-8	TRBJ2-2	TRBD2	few	TGTGCCAGCAGTACCCGGGAGGGCACCGGGGAGCTGTTTTTT	CASSTREGTGELFF
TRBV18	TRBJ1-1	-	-	TGTGCCAGCTCACCACAGGTCCAGGGGCGTATTGAAGCTTTCTTT	CASSPQVQGRIEAFF
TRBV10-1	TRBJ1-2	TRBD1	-	TGCGCCAGCAGTGCCGGCCAGGGGGCCTATGGCTACACCTTC	CASSAGQGAYGYTF
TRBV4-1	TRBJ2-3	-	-	TGCGCCAGCAGCCAGCAAAGACCGGGTATGGGCACAGATACGCAGTATTTT	CASSQQRPGMGTDTQYF
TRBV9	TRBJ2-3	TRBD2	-	TGTGCCAGCAGCGTAGAGTCCCGAACTAGCGGGAGATTGACAGATACGCAGTATTTT	CASSVESRTSGRLTDTQYF
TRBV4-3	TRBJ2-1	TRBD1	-	TGCGCCAGCAGCCGCCTAACAGGGGTGGACAATGAGCAGTTCTTC	CASSRLTGVDNEQFF
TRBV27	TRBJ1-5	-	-	TGTGCCAGCAGTTTAACTTTTGGAGAGTCTAGCAATCAGCCCCAGCATTTT	CASSLTFGESSNQPQHF
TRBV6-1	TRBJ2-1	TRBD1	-	TGTGCCAGCAGTGAAGGGATCTACAGGGGTGAGCAGTTCTTC	CASSEGIYRGEQFF
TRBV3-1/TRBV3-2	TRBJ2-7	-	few	TGTGCCAGCAGCCAAGTGGCCGGATGGGAGCAGTACTTC	CASSQVAGWEQYF
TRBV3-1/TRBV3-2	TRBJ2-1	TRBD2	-	TGTGCCAGCAGCCAAACGGGACTACCCAGCTCCTACAATGAGCAGTTCTTC	CASSQTGLPSSYNEQFF
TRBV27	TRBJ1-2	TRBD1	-	TGTGCCAGCAGTTCCCCTCTTTCCGGGACAGGGGGGGGCTACACCTTC	CASSSPLSGTGGGYTF
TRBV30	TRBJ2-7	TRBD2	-	TGTGCCTGCCAGACTAGCGGATCCTACGAGCAGTACTTC	CACQTSGSYEQYF
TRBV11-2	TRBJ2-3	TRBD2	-	TGTGCCAGCAGGACTAGCGCCACAGATACGCAGTATTTT	CASRTSATDTQYF
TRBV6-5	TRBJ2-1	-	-	TGTGCCAGTCTGAGCGGCAATGAGCAGTTCTTC	CASLSGNEQFF
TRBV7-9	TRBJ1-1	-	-	TGTGCCAGCAGCTTAACTTCGGGGGCCACTGAAGCTTTCTTT	CASSLTSGATEAFF
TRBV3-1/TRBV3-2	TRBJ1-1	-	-	TGTGCCAGCAGCCAAGAAGGTCAGCCCGGGACTGAAGCTTTCTTT	CASSQEGQPGTEAFF
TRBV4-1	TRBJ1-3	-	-	TGCGCCAGCAGCCAAACAGGCTCTGGAAACACCATATATTTT	CASSQTGSGNTIYF
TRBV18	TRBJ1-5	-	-	TGTGCCAGCTCACCAATACAGGGAAGCAATCAGCCCCAGCATTTT	CASSPIQGSNQPQHF
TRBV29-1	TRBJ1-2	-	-	TGCAGCGTTGAACCACCGACAGCGAACTATGGCTACACCTTC	CSVEPPTANYGYTF
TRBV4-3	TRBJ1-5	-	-	TGCGCCAGCAGCCAAGCTGTAGGGGGGCCCCAGCATTTT	CASSQAVGGPQHF
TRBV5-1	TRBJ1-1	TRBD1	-	TGCGCCAGTATGATCAGGGGGCGCGACACTGAAGCTTTCTTT	CASMIRGRDTEAFF
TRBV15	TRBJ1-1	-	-	TGTGCCACCAGCAGAGCCAGGGCGAACACTGAAGCTTTCTTT	CATSRARANTEAFF
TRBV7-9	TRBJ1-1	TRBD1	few	TGTGCCAGCAGCTTTGTAGGGGGCTGGACTGAAGCTTTCTTT	CASSFVGGWTEAFF
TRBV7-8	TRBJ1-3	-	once	TGTGCCAGCAGACCAGGTAGAACTGGAAACACCATATATTTT	CASRPGRTGNTIYF
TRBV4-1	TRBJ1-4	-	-	TGCGCCAGCAGCCAAGCAAGCTCAACTAATGAAAAACTGTTTTTT	CASSQASSTNEKLFF
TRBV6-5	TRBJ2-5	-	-	TGTGCCAGCGCGGGGGCCGGAATACAAGAGACCCAGTACTTC	CASAGAGIQETQYF
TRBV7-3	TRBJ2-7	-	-	TGTGCCAGCAGCTTAGCGGGAAACTACGAGCAGTACTTC	CASSLAGNYEQYF
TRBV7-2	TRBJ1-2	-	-	TGTGCCAGCAGCTTAGGTGGCAACTATGGCTACACCTTC	CASSLGGNYGYTF
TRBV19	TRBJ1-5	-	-	TGTGCCAGTAGTACGTACAGGGCCGGGCAGCCCCAGCATTTT	CASSTYRAGQPQHF
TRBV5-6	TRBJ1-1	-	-	TGTGCCAGCAGCCAGGGACAAAGGAACACTGAAGCTTTCTTT	CASSQGQRNTEAFF
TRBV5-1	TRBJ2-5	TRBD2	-	TGCGCCAGCAGCCCACGTGCGGGAGTGGTCGAGACCCAGTACTTC	CASSPRAGVVETQYF
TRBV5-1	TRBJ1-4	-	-	TGCGCCAGCACACGGGGCGCGGATGAAAAACTGTTTTTT	CASTRGADEKLFF
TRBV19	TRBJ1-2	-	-	TGTGCCAGTAGTGTGGCCGGGGCTCTCTATGGCTACACCTTC	CASSVAGALYGYTF
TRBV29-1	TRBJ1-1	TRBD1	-	TGCAGCGTCTACCAGGGGGTTGGAACTGAAGCTTTCTTT	CSVYQGVGTEAFF
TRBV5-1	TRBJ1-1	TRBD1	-	TGCGCCAGCGCTGCTTGGACAGGGAACCCAGCAGGTGAAGCTTTCTTT	CASAAWTGNPAGEAFF
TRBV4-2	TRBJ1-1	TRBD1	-	TGTGCCAGCAGCCAAGGGGTAAAGGGGGCTATCGTTCCGTCGAACACTGAAGCTTTCTTT	CASSQGVKGAIVPSNTEAFF
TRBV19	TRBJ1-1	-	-	TGTGCCAGTAGTATTCAGGGGACTGAAGCTTTCTTT	CASSIQGTEAFF
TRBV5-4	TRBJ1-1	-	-	TGTGCCAGCAGCTTGGCCGGGGCTCCGGGCACTGAAGCTTTCTTT	CASSLAGAPGTEAFF
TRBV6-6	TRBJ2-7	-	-	TGTGCCAGCAGTCCCGCCCTAGGGGGTTACGAGCAGTACTTC	CASSPALGGYEQYF
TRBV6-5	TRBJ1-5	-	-	TGTGCCAGCAGTATGGGAGTCAATCAGCCCCAGCATTTT	CASSMGVNQPQHF
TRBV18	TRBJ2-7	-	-	TGTGCCAGCTCATCCGCATGGATCTACGAGCAGTACTTC	CASSSAWIYEQYF
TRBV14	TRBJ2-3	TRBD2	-	TGTGCCAGCAGCCAGGGGCCTTCGGTCCTAGCGGGAGAGTCCACAGATACGCAGTATTTT	CASSQGPSVLAGESTDTQYF
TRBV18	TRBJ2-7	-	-	TGTGCCAGCTCATCCCGACAGGACTACGAGCAGTACTTC	CASSSRQDYEQYF
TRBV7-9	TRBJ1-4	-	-	TGTGCCAGCAGCCTAACCCAGTCCGGTGAAAAACTGTTTTTT	CASSLTQSGEKLFF
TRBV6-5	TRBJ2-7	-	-	TGTGCCAGCAGTTACTTGGGCGAGCAGTACTTC	CASSYLGEQYF
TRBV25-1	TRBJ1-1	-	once	TGTGCCAGTCGGGGGGCTGAAGCTTTCTTT	CASRGAEAFF
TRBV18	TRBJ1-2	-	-	TGTGCCAGCTCATCGGGTAATAACTATGGCTACACCTTC	CASSSGNNYGYTF
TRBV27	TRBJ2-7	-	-	TGTGCCAGCAGTTTAGTGCAATCCTACGAGCAGTACTTC	CASSLVQSYEQYF
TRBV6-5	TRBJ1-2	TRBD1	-	TGTGCCGTACAGGGGGCAGGCTATGGCTACACCTTC	CAVQGAGYGYTF
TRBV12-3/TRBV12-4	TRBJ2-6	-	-	TGTGCCACTGAACCCTCTGGGGCCAACGTCCTGACTTTC	CATEPSGANVLTF
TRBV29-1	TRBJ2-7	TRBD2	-	TGCAGCGTACTTGTTAGCGGGTCCTACGAGCAGTACTTC	CSVLVSGSYEQYF
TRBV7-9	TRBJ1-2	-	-	TGTGCCAGCAGACCAAGCGTAGAGGCTGGCTACACCTTC	CASRPSVEAGYTF